This is a list of T cell receptor beta chains from one sample in a study of CD4 T cells in relation to SARS-CoV-2 and coronaviruses. For these receptors, no antigen is known. Using immunoSEQ multiplex PCR, the repertoire was profiled, and TCRdb retains in-frame clones only, with some absent. In the table there are 20,000 to 25,000 clones, about 73% of which are singletons. Sequencing was carried out using CD4+ T cells from PBMCs, cultured in vitro. These TCRs come from a human donor in good health. Both conserved end residues are part of each CDR3. A D gene is named only where the DNA matches it firmly. Not all rows give a size; the values are once, few, many and, for expanded clones, a class.

>TRBV29-1|-|TRBJ1-2|-
TGCAGCGTTGATGGGACCCGGGCTGAGGGCTACACCTTC
CSVDGTRAEGYTF
>TRBV14|-|TRBJ2-3|-
TGTGCCAGCAGCCATGGAACATCTAGCACAGATACGCAGTATTTT
CASSHGTSSTDTQYF
>TRBV6-5|TRBD2|TRBJ2-3|-
TGTGCCAGCAGCTCCCGTGGACTAGCCACAGATACGCAGTATTTT
CASSSRGLATDTQYF
>TRBV23-1|-|TRBJ1-1|-
TGCGCCAGCAGTCACCAGACAGGAGAAGAGGGGCAGGTGAACACTGAAGCTTTCTTT
CASSHQTGEEGQVNTEAFF
>TRBV20-1|-|TRBJ1-1|once
TGCAGTGCTGGGGGACCCACTGAAGCTTTCTTT
CSAGGPTEAFF
>TRBV11-2|TRBD2|TRBJ2-7|once
TGTGCCAGCAGCTGGGGGACTAGCGGGACCTACGAGCAGTACTTC
CASSWGTSGTYEQYF
>TRBV3-1/TRBV3-2|-|TRBJ1-2|few
TGTGCCAGCAGCCAAGGCCTGGGGGCGGGGGGCTACACCTTC
CASSQGLGAGGYTF
>TRBV7-3|-|TRBJ2-1|-
TGTGCCAGCAGCCCCCAAACGGCGGGGACCAATGAGCAGTTCTTC
CASSPQTAGTNEQFF
>TRBV6-2/TRBV6-3|-|TRBJ1-2|once
TGTGCCAGCAGCAACAGTGGCTACACCTTC
CASSNSGYTF
>TRBV18|-|TRBJ1-2|-
TGTGCCAGCTCACCTGGGACGGAGTATGGCTACACCTTC
CASSPGTEYGYTF
>TRBV6-2/TRBV6-3|-|TRBJ2-2|-
TGTGCCAGCAGTTATACTGGACGTGCCGGGGAGCTGTTTTTT
CASSYTGRAGELFF
>TRBV10-3|TRBD2|TRBJ2-7|-
TGTGCCACCGCAGAGCGGGAGGCAAACGAGCAGTACTTC
CATAEREANEQYF
>TRBV5-5|-|TRBJ2-1|-
TGTGCCAGCAGCTCCCACCCGTCAGTATACAATGAGCAGTTCTTC
CASSSHPSVYNEQFF
>TRBV10-3|-|TRBJ2-2|-
TGTGCCATCAGTGATCTAGGGGTTGACACCGGGGAGCTGTTTTTT
CAISDLGVDTGELFF
>TRBV5-1|TRBD1|TRBJ2-1|few
TGCGCCAGCATGTCCCCAACCGGGACAGCTTACAATGAGCAGTTCTTC
CASMSPTGTAYNEQFF
>TRBV5-1|-|TRBJ2-7|-
TGCGCCAGCAGCTTGGGGGCAGGCGTTTCCTACGAGCAGTACTTC
CASSLGAGVSYEQYF
>TRBV4-2|-|TRBJ2-3|-
TGTGCCAGCAGCCAAGATATGGGAGCAGATACGCAGTATTTT
CASSQDMGADTQYF
>TRBV27|-|TRBJ1-5|-
TGTGCCAGCAGTTTATCGTTGGATAATCAGCCCCAGCATTTT
CASSLSLDNQPQHF
>TRBV5-6|-|TRBJ2-1|-
TGTGCCAGCCAAAAGGTTAGCTCCTACAATGAGCAGTTCTTC
CASQKVSSYNEQFF
>TRBV19|-|TRBJ2-7|-
TGTGCCAGTAGTTCCCGGACAGACTCCTACGAGCAGTACTTC
CASSSRTDSYEQYF
>TRBV6-1|-|TRBJ1-2|-
TGTGCCAGCAGTGAAAGCCGACAAGGGCGACGGTATGGCTACACCTTC
CASSESRQGRRYGYTF
>TRBV5-6|-|TRBJ1-1|-
TGTGCCAGCGCTACTTGGGGAGCTAACACTGAAGCTTTCTTT
CASATWGANTEAFF
>TRBV7-2|-|TRBJ1-2|few
TGTGCCAGCGGGGTGGGCTATGGCTACACCTTC
CASGVGYGYTF
>TRBV4-1|-|TRBJ2-4|once
TGCGCCAGCAGCCAAGATGTAAGAGACTACTTAAACATTCAGTACTTC
CASSQDVRDYLNIQYF
>TRBV6-5|TRBD1|TRBJ2-2|-
TGTGCCAGCAGTTATCAGGACAGGGAGTACACCGGGGAGCTGTTTTTT
CASSYQDREYTGELFF
>TRBV11-2|TRBD1|TRBJ2-1|-
TGTGCCAGCAGCTTATTTGGACAGGGGCGCGGTGAGCAGTTCTTC
CASSLFGQGRGEQFF
>TRBV14|-|TRBJ2-5|-
TGTGCCAGCAGCCAACTAGGGGAGACCCAGTACTTC
CASSQLGETQYF
>TRBV7-8|-|TRBJ1-4|-
TGTGCCAGCAGCCTAACCGACGGGGTTGGAAAACTGTTTTTT
CASSLTDGVGKLFF
>TRBV5-1|-|TRBJ1-2|-
TGCGCCAGCAGCGGAGGAGCAGGGGTTAACTATGGCTACACCTTC
CASSGGAGVNYGYTF
>TRBV11-3|-|TRBJ2-6|-
TGTGCCAGCAGCTTAGAATCGTGGATGTATGGGGGCTCTGGGGCCAACGTCCTGACTTTC
CASSLESWMYGGSGANVLTF
>TRBV11-2|-|TRBJ2-7|-
TGTGCCAGCAGCTCCCTACGTCGGCGGGGAAGCTACGAGCAGTACTTC
CASSSLRRRGSYEQYF
>TRBV4-3|TRBD1|TRBJ1-4|-
TGCGCCAGCAGCCAACTACAGGGGGGAGATGAAAAACTGTTTTTT
CASSQLQGGDEKLFF
>TRBV7-6|TRBD2|TRBJ2-2|once
TGTGCCAGCAGCCCTGGCAGGGGGGAACTAGCGGGGCCGAACACCGGGGAGCTGTTTTTT
CASSPGRGELAGPNTGELFF
>TRBV5-1|-|TRBJ2-3|-
TGCGCCAGCAGCTTAGTAGCTAGCACAGATACGCAGTATTTT
CASSLVASTDTQYF
>TRBV11-3|-|TRBJ1-3|-
TGTGCCAGCAGCTTGGCCGTGGGAAACACCATATATTTT
CASSLAVGNTIYF
>TRBV18|-|TRBJ2-5|-
TGTGCCAGCTCACTCGGGACCTCCCCGGGCCAAGAGACCCAGTACTTC
CASSLGTSPGQETQYF
>TRBV7-2|-|TRBJ2-5|-
TGTGCCAGCGGGTTCGCCGGAGAAGAGACCCAGTACTTC
CASGFAGEETQYF
>TRBV5-1|-|TRBJ2-6|-
TGCGCCAGCGGTACAGCCCAGAGCTCTGGGGCCAACGTCCTGACTTTC
CASGTAQSSGANVLTF
>TRBV4-2|TRBD2|TRBJ2-5|-
TGTGCCAGCAGCCAAGATCCGGGAGGCTTTGAGACCCAGTACTTC
CASSQDPGGFETQYF
>TRBV2|-|TRBJ2-7|-
TGTGCCAGCAGTGACTACGAGCAGTACTTC
CASSDYEQYF
>TRBV5-6|-|TRBJ2-7|-
TGTGCCAGCAACATGAGATTCGGGCCCAGCAACTACGAGCAGTACTTC
CASNMRFGPSNYEQYF
>TRBV20-1|-|TRBJ2-4|few
TGCAGTGCTAGTCCTCCGCAGGACATTCAGTACTTC
CSASPPQDIQYF
>TRBV27|TRBD1|TRBJ1-5|-
TGTGCCAGCGGGACAGGGGGCTTCTGGGGCAATCAGCCCCAGCATTTT
CASGTGGFWGNQPQHF
>TRBV7-8|-|TRBJ2-7|-
TGTGCCAGCAGCCACCGGCGACTTAGGGGCTACGAGCAGTACTTC
CASSHRRLRGYEQYF
>TRBV30|-|TRBJ1-6|few
TGTGCCTGGAGTCCCGGGTCTTATAATTCACCCCTCCACTTT
CAWSPGSYNSPLHF
>TRBV4-3|-|TRBJ2-1|few
TGCGCCAGCAGCCAAGATCGGATCGGGGAGCAGTTCTTC
CASSQDRIGEQFF
>TRBV30|-|TRBJ1-5|-
TGTGCCTGGAGTAGGGAGGGTTACCAGCCCCAGCATTTT
CAWSREGYQPQHF
>TRBV7-6|TRBD1|TRBJ1-5|-
TGTGCCAGCAGCTCAAGGACAGGGACGATCTTGCAGCCCCAGCATTTT
CASSSRTGTILQPQHF
>TRBV7-2|-|TRBJ2-5|-
TGTGCCAGCAGCTTATGGGGGGCAGAGACCCAGTACTTC
CASSLWGAETQYF
>TRBV19|-|TRBJ2-7|few
TGTGCCAGTAGTATGGTGGATTCCTACGAGCAGTACTTC
CASSMVDSYEQYF
>TRBV27|TRBD1|TRBJ2-5|-
TGTGCCAGCAGTATCGACCCGACAGGGGGGGAGACCCAGTACTTC
CASSIDPTGGETQYF
>TRBV28|-|TRBJ1-5|once
TGTGCCAGCAGTTTAAATAGGGCACCATACAATCAGCCCCAGCATTTT
CASSLNRAPYNQPQHF